These T cell receptor beta chains were read from a single sample in a study of blood T cell repertoires in COVID-19. Using immunoSEQ multiplex PCR, the repertoire was profiled, and TCRdb retains in-frame clones only, with some absent. Seen here are 150,000 to 200,000 clones, about 87% observed once, and the top ten hold 3% to 4.5%. Sequenced: peripheral blood. The receptors originated from a young man with active or convalescent COVID-19. Each CDR3 is given with its conserved first and last residue. Each record gives: J gene, D gene, V gene, clone size, CDR3 DNA, CDR3 protein. The D gene is left open where the match is weak. Clone size is not always given. Where it is, it says once, few, many or a class for expanded clones.

>TRBJ2-3|.|TRBV12-5|.
TGTGCTAGTACTCAATGGTACGGGATCTCAGATACGCAGTATTTT
CASTQWYGISDTQYF
>TRBJ1-3|.|TRBV5-4|.
TGTGCCAGCAGCCCTAAGGGGGGGCTGATGGAAAACACCATATATTTT
CASSPKGGLMENTIYF
>TRBJ2-1|.|TRBV11-3|.
TGTGCCAGCAGCCCCGGACAGTACAATGAGCAGTTCTTC
CASSPGQYNEQFF
>TRBJ2-3|TRBD2|TRBV7-2|.
TGTGCCAGCAGCGCCCCTAGCGGGAGCACAGATACGCAGTATTTT
CASSAPSGSTDTQYF
>TRBJ1-2|TRBD1|TRBV25-1|.
TGTGCCAGCAGTGAATTCTTCGCCGCGCCAGGGGGTGGCTACACCTTC
CASSEFFAAPGGGYTF
>TRBJ1-3|.|TRBV9|.
TGTGCCAGCAGCGTCGGGGACAAAAGTGGAAACACCATATATTTT
CASSVGDKSGNTIYF
>TRBJ1-5|TRBD1|TRBV5-6|.
TGTGCCAGCAGCTCGCAGGGGGCTTGGGAACAGCCCCAGCATTTT
CASSSQGAWEQPQHF
>TRBJ2-3|.|TRBV28|.
TGTGCCAGCAGTTTACTAGCCTCGGATACGCAGTATTTT
CASSLLASDTQYF
>TRBJ1-2|TRBD1|TRBV4-2|.
TGTGCCAGCAGCCAGGACAGGGGGGGGTATGGCTACACCTTC
CASSQDRGGYGYTF
>TRBJ1-4|.|TRBV7-6|.
TGTGCCAGCAGCCGACTTAGGAGTCTGGATGAAAAACTGTTTTTT
CASSRLRSLDEKLFF
>TRBJ2-1|TRBD2|TRBV2|.
TGTGCCAGCTCGCTACTAGCGGGATACAATGAGCAGTTCTTC
CASSLLAGYNEQFF
>TRBJ1-1|TRBD1|TRBV5-1|.
TGCGCCAGCAGCTCCGGGCAGGGGGCAAGGACTGAAGCTTTCTTT
CASSSGQGARTEAFF
>TRBJ2-2|.|TRBV6-5|.
TGTGCCAGCAGTTACGGGGCAGGGGTCCCCGGGGAGCTGTTTTTT
CASSYGAGVPGELFF
>TRBJ2-5|TRBD1|TRBV11-3|.
TGTGCCAGCAGCTTCGGACAGGGGGCGAAATCCCAAGAGACCCAGTACTTC
CASSFGQGAKSQETQYF
>TRBJ1-2|.|TRBV28|.
TGTGCCAGCAGTAAGGCAGGGCCGGATCCCTATGGCTACACCTTC
CASSKAGPDPYGYTF
>TRBJ2-1|TRBD2|TRBV29-1|once
TGCAGCGTCTTGGAGGGCGGGAGTAGCTCCTACAATGAGCAGTTCTTC
CSVLEGGSSSYNEQFF
>TRBJ1-1|TRBD1|TRBV28|once
TGTGCCAGCAGTTTATGTACTCGTCTTACAGGGGGCTGCACTGAAGCTTTCTTT
CASSLCTRLTGGCTEAFF
>TRBJ1-6|TRBD1|TRBV6-5|.
TGTGCCAGCAATATGGAGACGGGACAGAATCTTTTT
CASNMETGQNLF
>TRBJ2-5|TRBD1|TRBV2|few
TGTGCCAGCTGCTCCGGGACAGGGTCCGAGACCCAGTACTTC
CASCSGTGSETQYF
>TRBJ1-2|TRBD1|TRBV3-1/TRBV3-2|.
TGTGCCAGCAGGCGAATATCGGGACAGGGGGCCTATGGCTACACCTTC
CASRRISGQGAYGYTF
>TRBJ2-1|.|TRBV18|.
TGTGCCAGCTCACCCCCAACTAGGCGTGAGCAGTTCTTC
CASSPPTRREQFF
>TRBJ2-1|TRBD2|TRBV6-2/TRBV6-3|.
TGTGCCAGCAGTTACAGGACTAGCGTTAGCGGTGGTGAGCAGTTCTTC
CASSYRTSVSGGEQFF
>TRBJ2-2|.|TRBV27|few
TGTGCCAGCAGTTTTTTTAGCGGGGAGCTGTTTTTT
CASSFFSGELFF
>TRBJ1-6|.|TRBV6-2/TRBV6-3|.
TGTGCCAGCAGTCTAGATAGACTGTACGCTTCACCCCTCCACTTT
CASSLDRLYASPLHF
>TRBJ2-2|TRBD2|TRBV5-1|.
TGCGCCAGCAGCTTGATCGGGAGGGGCACCGGGGAGCTGTTTTTT
CASSLIGRGTGELFF
>TRBJ1-4|TRBD1|TRBV28|few
TGTGCCAGCGACAGGGGTAATGGTGAAAAACTGTTTTTT
CASDRGNGEKLFF